Below are 25 T cell receptor beta chains sequenced from a single sample in a study of cytomegalovirus exposure and HLA in healthy donors. Primers for the PCR totalled 60 Vbeta and 13 Jbeta. The protocol was immunoSEQ multiplex PCR, while the TCRdb copy is restricted to in-frame clones and leaves out a portion. Of 130,000 or so clones in the sample, 70% to 85% were seen once. Sequenced material: PBMCs. The receptors were gathered from a young man in good health and CMV-seronegative.

This chain links TRBV5-6 with TRBJ1-2; the D is unclear. Per the germline V gene, CDR1 is SGHDT and CDR2 is YYEEEE. CDR3 length: 18 residues. Trimming stripped 0 bases from V and 0 bases from J, with 18 bases between. The CDR3 region has the DNA TGTGCCAGCAGCTTGGAAGCAGGTCGTTATCGGACTAACTATGGCTACACCTTC. Its protein is CASSLEAGRYRTNYGYTF.

The genes are TRBV5-1 and TRBJ2-7; no reliable D call. Between the trimmed V and J ends, which lost 7 bases and 0 bases, there was a span of 8 bases. Germline V gene data show CDR1 as SGHRS and CDR2 as YFSETQ. The CDR3 is made up of 12 amino acids. CDR3 in amino acids: CASGRHSYEQYF. The CDR3 DNA is TGCGCCAGCGGGCGACACTCCTACGAGCAGTACTTC.

This clone has more than one count but fewer than ten. J is TRBJ2-2 and V is TRBV19; D perhaps matches TRBD1 (6 bases). CDR3 length: 14 residues. Germline V gene sequence: CDR1 LNHDA, CDR2 SQIVND (reference sequence). Trimming pared 6 bases from V and 8 bases from J, leaving 16 bases between. The CDR3 DNA follows: TGTGCCAGTAGCCCGGACAGAGAGTGGGGGGAGCTGTTTTTT. Its protein is CASSPDREWGELFF. Combining the CDR3 with reference TRBV19 and TRBJ2-2 gives the whole variable domain DGGITQSPKYLFRKEGQNVTLSCEQNLNHDAMYWYRQDPGQGLRLIYYSQIVNDFQKGDIAEGYSVSREKKESFPLTVTSAQKNPTAFYLCASSPDREWGELFFGEGSRLTVL.

The chain recombines TRBV10-3 with TRBJ1-6; TRBD1 aligns across 7 bases. Germline V gene sequence: CDR1 ENHRY, CDR2 SYGVKD. With V trimmed by 0 bases and J by 10 bases, 6 bases remained unmatched. The CDR3 contains 15 residues. The CDR3 DNA follows: TGTGCCATCAGTGAGTCGTTCAGGGGGGACTCACCCCTCCACTTT. Its translation is CAISESFRGDSPLHF.

V and J are TRBV10-3 and TRBJ2-2, with a possible D match to TRBD2 (7 bases). V lost 4 bases to trimming and J lost 2 bases, with 8 bases between them. The germline V gene encodes CDR1 ENHRY and CDR2 SYGVKD. This CDR3 has 14 residues. CDR3 bases: TGTGCCATCAGTGGGGGGGGCAACACCGGGGAGCTGTTTTTT. As protein: CAISGGGNTGELFF.

This chain joins TRBV7-2 and TRBJ2-2, with 8 bases aligning to TRBD2. Germline V gene lookup returns CDR1 SGHTA and CDR2 FQGNSA. V lost 3 bases, J lost 5 bases, and 5 bases stayed unmatched. The CDR3 contains 15 residues. In nucleotides, the CDR3 is TGTGCCAGCAGCTTCGGGGGGGCCGGGACCGGGGAGCTGTTTTTT. Its translation: CASSFGGAGTGELFF.

This sequence joins TRBV6-4 and TRBJ2-3; 8 bases are a match to TRBD2. The length of the CDR3 is 15 residues. CDR1 is MRHNA and CDR2 is SNTAGT in the germline V gene. V was clipped by 3 bases and J by 1 base; unmatched bases: 3. The CDR3 is CASSESGGGTDTQYF. The CDR3 DNA is TGTGCCAGCAGTGAATCGGGAGGGGGCACAGATACGCAGTATTTT.

This clone was detected only a few times. The rearrangement links TRBV10-1 to TRBJ2-5, with 9 positions matching TRBD2. Trimming at V came to 3 bases and at J to 4 bases, leaving 6 bases not matched to a gene. The germline V gene encodes CDR1 WNHNN and CDR2 SYGVQD (reference sequence). The CDR3 loop spans 15 amino acids. The CDR3 DNA reads TGCGCCAGCAGTGACCCAGCGGGGGGCCGAGAGACCCAGTACTTC. This sequence encodes CASSDPAGGRETQYF.

The V and J genes are TRBV4-1 and TRBJ1-2; 11 bases are a match to TRBD1. The CDR3 extends over 15 amino acids. The germline V gene has CDR1 MGHRA and CDR2 YSYEKL. The junction had 5 bases not matched to a gene; V was cut back by 4 bases and J by 4 bases. Here the CDR3 DNA reads TGCGCCAGCAGCCCCGGGACAGGGGGTACCTATGGCTACACCTTC. Its protein is CASSPGTGGTYGYTF.

V usage is TRBV7-3 and J usage is TRBJ2-2; TRBD1 matches 9 bases. This CDR3 region has 13 residues. Trimming cost V 8 bases and J 5 bases; bases outside gene matches: 3. Per germline, CDR1 SGHTA and CDR2 FQGTGA. The CDR3 here is CASGTGRTGELFF. The DNA of the CDR3 is TGTGCCAGCGGGACAGGGAGAACCGGGGAGCTGTTTTTT.

CDR3 sequence: CASSTITGGVAGELFF. The DNA for the CDR3 is TGCGCCAGCAGCACCATAACAGGGGGAGTGGCCGGGGAGCTGTTTTTT. The V and J genes are TRBV5-1 and TRBJ2-2, with TRBD1 matching over 8 bases. CDR3 length: 16 amino acids. The ends lost 4 bases at V and 6 bases at J; junction bases unmatched: 11. CDR1 is SGHRS, CDR2 YFSETQ, per germline.

This rearrangement joins TRBV5-4 to TRBJ2-7; TRBD2 might be the D (5 bases). Trimming left V 2 bases short and J 7 bases short, with 13 bases between. The CDR3 sequence is 13 residues long. Germline V lookup: CDR1 SGHNT, CDR2 YYREEE (reference sequence). CDR3: CASSFGGTGEQYF. DNA of the CDR3: TGTGCCAGCAGCTTCGGAGGCACTGGGGAGCAGTACTTC.

This chain connects TRBV5-6 to TRBJ1-6; 7 nucleotides line up with TRBD1. Germline V lookup: CDR1 SGHDT, CDR2 YYEEEE. This CDR3 has 14 residues. V lost 4 bases, J lost 7 bases, and 5 bases stayed unmatched. The CDR3 sequence is CASSAGQLNSPLHF. The CDR3 DNA is TGTGCCAGCAGCGCGGGACAGCTCAATTCACCCCTCCACTTT.

V is TRBV19 and J is TRBJ2-7; 8 nucleotides agree with TRBD1. The CDR3 runs 15 residues. Germline V CDR1 and CDR2: LNHDA, SQIVND (reference sequence). With 6 bases clipped from V and 0 bases from J, the junction kept 7 bases outside the gene matches. CDR3 region: CASSIGDRSSYEQYF. CDR3 DNA sequence: TGTGCCAGTAGCATCGGGGACAGGAGCTCCTACGAGCAGTACTTC.

CDR3 loop: CASSRELGGANGYTF. CDR3 DNA sequence: TGTGCCAGCAGCCGGGAACTGGGGGGGGCTAACGGCTACACCTTC. The J gene is TRBJ1-2, the V gene TRBV7-3; D possibly corresponds to TRBD1 (6 bases). Trimming left V 5 bases short and J 8 bases short, with 21 bases between. The germline CDR1 and CDR2 sequences are SGHTA and FQGTGA. This CDR3 region has 15 residues. Full variable domain (remainder filled in from reference TRBV7-3 and TRBJ1-2): GAGVSQTPSNKVTEKGKYVELRCDPISGHTALYWYRQSLGQGPEFLIYFQGTGAADDSGLPNDRFFAVRPEGSVSTLKIQRTERGDSAVYLCASSRELGGANGYTFGSGTRLTVV.

This clone was recorded a few times. Here the CDR3 DNA reads TGTGCCAGCAGTTCCGACAGGGTTTCACCCCTCCACTTT. Translated: CASSSDRVSPLHF. V is TRBV6-5 and J is TRBJ1-6, with 7 bases identical to TRBD1. CDR3 length equals 13 residues. J lost 9 bases, V lost 4 bases, and 3 bases had no gene match. Germline V CDR1 and CDR2: MNHEY, SVGAGI.

This clone came up a few times. The rearrangement joins TRBV7-9 to TRBJ2-7; 11 nucleotides line up with TRBD1. The CDR3 totals 15 residues. CDR1 is SEHNR and CDR2 is FQNEAQ in the germline V gene (reference sequence). Unmatched junction bases numbered 2, after V lost 2 bases and J lost 2 bases. The CDR3 coding sequence is TGTGCCAGCAGCTTATCGGGACAGGGGGCCTACGAGCAGTACTTC. Translation: CASSLSGQGAYEQYF.

The V gene is TRBV19, the J gene TRBJ1-1; no firm D call. The CDR3 runs to 12 residues. With 6 bases removed from V and 3 bases from J, the gap between germline ends came to 8 bases. CDR1 and CDR2 (germline): LNHDA, SQIVND (reference sequence). The chain's CDR3 is CASRLADTEAFF. CDR3 in DNA: TGTGCCAGTAGGCTGGCAGACACTGAAGCTTTCTTT.

The chain carries TRBV19 and TRBJ2-5, with D maybe TRBD1 (6 bases). Germline V lookup: CDR1 LNHDA, CDR2 SQIVND (reference sequence). CDR3 length: 14 amino acids. Trimming removed 4 bases at V and 3 bases at J, with 12 bases between. CDR3: CASSTTGGKETQYF. In DNA, the CDR3 is TGTGCCAGTAGTACGACAGGCGGAAAAGAGACCCAGTACTTC.

The chain employs TRBV6-5 and TRBJ2-3; 8 bases map to TRBD1. This CDR3 has 13 amino acids. The trim removed 6 bases at V and 5 bases at J, leaving 4 bases unmatched. Germline V gene data show CDR1 as MNHEY and CDR2 as SVGAGI. The CDR3 loop reads CASRPDREDTQYF. The DNA for the CDR3 is TGTGCCAGCAGGCCGGACAGGGAAGATACGCAGTATTTT.

The V call is TRBV6-5, the J call TRBJ2-5; unclear D gene. The better agreement between TRBJ2-7 and the DNA end casts doubt on the J call. The CDR3 spans 15 residues. Germline assignment: CDR1 MNHEY and CDR2 SVGAGI. The CDR3 DNA is TGTGCCAGCAGAAAAATACTAAACAACCCCTACGAGCAGTACTTC. Amino acid sequence: CASRKILNNPYEQYF.

The chain has TRBV7-8 and TRBJ2-7; 8 bases are a match to TRBD1. The CDR3 length is 14 residues. V was pared by 1 base and J by 7 bases, with 6 bases of the junction left unmatched. The germline gives CDR1 SGHVS, CDR2 FQNEAQ. This chain's CDR3 is CASSLEQGANEQYF. DNA of the CDR3: TGTGCCAGCAGCTTAGAGCAGGGGGCGAATGAGCAGTACTTC.

The V and J genes are TRBV7-8 and TRBJ1-1; 11 nucleotides align to TRBD1. The ends lost 3 bases at V and 4 bases at J; junction bases unmatched: 4. CDR3 length: 15 residues. Germline lookup yields CDR1 SGHVS and CDR2 FQNEAQ. CDR3 region: CASSFTGTGGTEAFF. CDR3 sequence (DNA): TGTGCCAGCAGCTTTACCGGGACAGGGGGCACTGAAGCTTTCTTT.

The chain combines TRBV5-4 with TRBJ2-3; 10 nucleotides line up with TRBD2. CDR3 size: 15 residues. The J segment lost 6 bases and the V segment lost 0 bases, leaving 4 bases of the junction unmatched. Germline V lookup: CDR1 SGHNT, CDR2 YYREEE (reference sequence). The CDR3 region is CASSLELAGRDTQYF. CDR3 nucleotides: TGTGCCAGCAGCTTGGAACTAGCGGGGAGGGATACGCAGTATTTT.

This clone was detected only once. The chain links TRBV6-4 to TRBJ1-1; possible D gene TRBD1, 5 bases. This CDR3 region has 15 residues. V lost 0 bases to trimming and J lost 4 bases, with 12 bases between them. Per the germline V gene, CDR1 is MRHNA and CDR2 is SNTAGT. Here the CDR3 DNA reads TGTGCCAGCAGTGACTCGAACGGGGGGAGCACTGAAGCTTTCTTT. Its protein is CASSDSNGGSTEAFF.